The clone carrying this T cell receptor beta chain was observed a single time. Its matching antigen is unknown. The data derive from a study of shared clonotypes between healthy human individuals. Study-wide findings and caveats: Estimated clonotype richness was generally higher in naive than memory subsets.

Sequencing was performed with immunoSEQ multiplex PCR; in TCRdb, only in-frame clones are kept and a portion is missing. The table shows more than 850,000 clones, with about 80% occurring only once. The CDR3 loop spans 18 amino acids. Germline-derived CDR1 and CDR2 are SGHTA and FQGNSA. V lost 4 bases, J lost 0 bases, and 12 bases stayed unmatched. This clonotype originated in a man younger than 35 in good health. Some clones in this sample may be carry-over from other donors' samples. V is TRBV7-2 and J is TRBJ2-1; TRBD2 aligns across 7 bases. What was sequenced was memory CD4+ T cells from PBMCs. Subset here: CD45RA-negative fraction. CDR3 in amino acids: CASSSPGGGASSYNEQFF. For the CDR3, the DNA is TGTGCCAGCAGCTCCCCGGGGGGAGGGGCTTCCTCCTACAATGAGCAGTTCTTC.